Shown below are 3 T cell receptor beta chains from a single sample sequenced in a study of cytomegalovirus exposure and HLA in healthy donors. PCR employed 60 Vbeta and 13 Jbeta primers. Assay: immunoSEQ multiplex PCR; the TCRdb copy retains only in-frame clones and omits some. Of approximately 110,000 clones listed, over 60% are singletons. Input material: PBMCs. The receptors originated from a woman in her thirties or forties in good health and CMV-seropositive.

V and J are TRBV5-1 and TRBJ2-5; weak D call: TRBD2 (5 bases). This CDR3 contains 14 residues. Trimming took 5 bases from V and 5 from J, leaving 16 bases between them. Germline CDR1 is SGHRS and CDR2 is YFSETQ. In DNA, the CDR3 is TGCGCCAGCAGGAGGAGCGGCTCAGGCGAGACCCAGTACTTC. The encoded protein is CASRRSGSGETQYF.

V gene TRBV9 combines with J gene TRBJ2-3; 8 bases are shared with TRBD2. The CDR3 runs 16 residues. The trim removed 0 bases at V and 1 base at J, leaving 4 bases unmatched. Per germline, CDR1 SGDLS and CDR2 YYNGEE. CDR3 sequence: CASSVAGGPGTDTQYF. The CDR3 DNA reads TGTGCCAGCAGCGTAGCGGGAGGGCCTGGCACAGATACGCAGTATTTT.

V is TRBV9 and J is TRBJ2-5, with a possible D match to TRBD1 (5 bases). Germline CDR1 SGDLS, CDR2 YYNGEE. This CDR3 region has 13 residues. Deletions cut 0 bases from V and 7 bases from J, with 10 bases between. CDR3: CASSVGGRGTQYF. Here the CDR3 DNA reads TGTGCCAGCAGCGTAGGTGGAAGGGGGACCCAGTACTTC.